Shown below are 11 T cell receptor beta chains from a single sample sequenced in a study of patients and donors after allogeneic stem cell transplantation. From the RT-PCR reads, TCRdb called clonotypes with MiXCR, one entry per CDR3 protein. The top ten hold around 26% of the sample, which has about 110,000 distinct CDR3 sequences, over 30% seen once. Material for sequencing was blood, either unsorted or a sorted T cell fraction (not recorded which). The receptor source for this set is a human donor who was either an allogeneic HSCT recipient or a stem cell or donor lymphocyte infusion donor (not recorded which). It is not recorded whose cells these are; they may come from a transplant donor.

This clonotype turned up a few times. The chain couples TRBV20-1 to TRBJ2-7; 11 positions match TRBD2. The V and J ends lost 5 bases and 0 bases, in that order; junction bases with no gene match: 12. This CDR3 is 17 amino acids long. Germline CDR1 reads DFQATT; CDR2 reads SNEGSKA (reference sequence). In nucleotides, the CDR3 is TGCAGTGCTGGCAGGACTAGCGGGTCGCGTAGCTCCTACGAGCAGTACTTC. Protein sequence: CSAGRTSGSRSSYEQYF.

The chain employs TRBV20-1 and TRBJ1-4; D gene uncertain. Trimming took 3 bases from V and 0 from J, leaving 5 bases between them. CDR3 size: 13 residues. Per germline, CDR1 DFQATT and CDR2 SNEGSKA (reference sequence). The CDR3 reads CSASTTTNEKLFF. The DNA of the CDR3 is TGCAGTGCTAGTACCACAACTAATGAAAAACTGTTTTTT.

V gene TRBV3-1 combines with J gene TRBJ1-1; D possibly corresponds to TRBD1 (6 bases). The CDR3 covers 13 residues. V shed 2 bases and J shed 3 bases, with 7 bases lying between them. Germline V gene data show CDR1 as LGHDT and CDR2 as YNNKEL (reference sequence). The DNA for the CDR3 is TGTGCCAGCAGCCAAACAGGGTACACTGAAGCTTTCTTT. As protein: CASSQTGYTEAFF.

This clonotype has more than one count but fewer than ten. V and J are TRBV24-1 and TRBJ1-5; D possibly corresponds to TRBD1 (6 bases). The V gene's germline CDR1 is KGHDR and CDR2 SFDVKD. V was shortened by 5 bases and J by 6 bases, with 19 bases between the two germline ends. CDR3 length equals 16 residues. CDR3 region: CATSGAGRGDFQPQHF. The CDR3 region has the DNA TGTGCCACCAGTGGGGCGGGAAGGGGGGATTTTCAGCCCCAGCATTTT.

This clonotype was picked up a small number of times. The chain couples TRBV20-1 to TRBJ1-1; TRBD1 might be the D (6 bases). Deletions cut 3 bases from V and 3 bases from J, with 14 bases between. The CDR3 is made up of 14 amino acids. Germline CDR1 DFQATT, CDR2 SNEGSKA (reference sequence). This chain's CDR3 is CSARRTAFDTEAFF. CDR3 sequence (DNA): TGCAGTGCTAGGCGGACAGCCTTCGACACTGAAGCTTTCTTT.

The rearrangement links TRBV7-9 to TRBJ1-2, with D perhaps matching TRBD1 (5 bases). The V end lost 5 bases, the J end lost 4 bases, and 20 bases lay between the germline ends. The CDR3 consists of 16 residues. Germline assignment: CDR1 SEHNR and CDR2 FQNEAQ (reference sequence). This CDR3 reads CASSPMQGTAIYGYTF. The CDR3 DNA reads TGTGCCAGCAGCCCAATGCAAGGGACTGCGATCTATGGCTACACCTTC.

The gene calls are TRBV10-2 and TRBJ1-1, with D perhaps matching TRBD1 (5 bases). This CDR3 contains 13 residues. V was shortened by 0 bases and J by 5 bases, with 7 bases between the two germline ends. Germline CDR1 WSHSY, CDR2 SAAADI. CDR3 protein: CASSESGGTEAFF. The CDR3 nucleotides are TGCGCCAGCAGTGAGTCGGGGGGTACTGAAGCTTTCTTT.

The V gene is TRBV28, the J gene TRBJ2-7; D is uncertain. Germline lookup yields CDR1 MDHEN and CDR2 SYDVKM. Trimming took off 5 bases at V and 0 bases at J, with 14 bases between the two ends. CDR3 length: 15 residues. CDR3 region: CASSPGSPYSYEQYF. CDR3 coding DNA: TGTGCCAGCAGTCCTGGCAGTCCCTACTCCTACGAGCAGTACTTC. The full variable domain, completed using reference TRBV28 and TRBJ2-7, is DVKVTQSSRYLVKRTGEKVFLECVQDMDHENMFWYRQDPGLGLRLIYFSYDVKMKEKGDIPEGYSVSREKKERFSLILESASTNQTSMYLCASSPGSPYSYEQYFGPGTRLTVT.

This clonotype has a handful of counts. The chain is built from TRBV5-6 and TRBJ2-5, with no clear D. Germline lookup yields CDR1 SGHDT and CDR2 YYEEEE. Between the trimmed V and J ends, which lost 0 bases and 0 bases, there was a span of 6 bases. The CDR3 is 14 residues long. The CDR3 DNA follows: TGTGCCAGCAGCTTGGAAGGGTACCAAGAGACCCAGTACTTC. Its protein product is CASSLEGYQETQYF.

The chain carries TRBV27 and TRBJ1-5; no clear D. Germline V gene lookup returns CDR1 MNHEY and CDR2 SMNVEV (reference sequence). CDR3 length equals 14 residues. V lost 7 bases to trimming and J lost 2 bases, with 12 bases between them. CDR3 DNA: TGTGCCAGCAAGGGTTCTAGGGGCAATCAGCCCCAGCATTTT. Protein sequence: CASKGSRGNQPQHF.

This clonotype was recorded a few times. The V gene is TRBV12-3 or TRBV12-4, the J gene TRBJ1-5; TRBD1 matches at 7 bases. CDR3 size: 15 residues. Trimming at V came to 5 bases and at J to 2 bases, leaving 6 bases not matched to a gene. CDR3 bases: TGTGCCAGCAGTCTCAGGGGGGTGGGCAATCAGCCCCAGCATTTT. This encodes CASSLRGVGNQPQHF.